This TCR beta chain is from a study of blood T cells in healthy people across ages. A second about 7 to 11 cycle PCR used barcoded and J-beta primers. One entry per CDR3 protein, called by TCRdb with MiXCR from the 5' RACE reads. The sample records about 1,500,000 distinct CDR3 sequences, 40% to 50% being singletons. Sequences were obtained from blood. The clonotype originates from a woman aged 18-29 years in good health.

Here the CDR3 reads CASSLGPPGGSTEAFF. The CDR3 DNA reads as TGTGCCAGCAGTTTGGGCCCCCCAGGGGGGTCCACTGAAGCTTTCTTT. The gene calls are TRBV12-3 or TRBV12-4 and TRBJ1-1; 7 bases align to TRBD1. Trimming took 3 bases from V and 4 from J; bases not matched to a gene: 11. This CDR3 region has 16 residues.